This passage covers 26 T cell receptor beta chains from one sample sequenced in a study of T cell repertoires in cytomegalovirus infection. TCRdb fed the reads into MiXCR, producing one record per CDR3 protein. Of some 700,000 distinct CDR3 sequences in the sample, less than 40% were seen once. Source material: PBMCs. Receptor source: a human donor in good health (CMV status not recorded). Some clones in this sample may be carry-over from other donors' samples.

Many counts were recorded for this clonotype. This chain joins TRBV12-3 or TRBV12-4 and TRBJ2-7; TRBD1 matches at 9 bases. The CDR3 has 15 residues. V trimming: 4 bases; J trimming: 3 bases; junction bases outside the gene matches: 7. This CDR3 is CASSWAPGQGYEQYF. In nucleotides, the CDR3 is TGTGCCAGCAGTTGGGCGCCGGGACAGGGCTACGAGCAGTACTTC.

This chain connects TRBV5-3 to TRBJ2-1, with D unclear. TRBV5-3 is noted as an ORF with a role that remains uncertain. This CDR3 region has 15 residues. Deletions cut 8 bases from V and 2 bases from J, with 17 bases between. Here the CDR3 DNA reads TGTGCCAGCCGCCCCGAGCAGGAGACCTACAATGAGCAGTTCTTC. This translates into CASRPEQETYNEQFF.

The V call is TRBV20-1, the J call TRBJ2-1; 10 bases fit TRBD2. The germline gives CDR1 DFQATT, CDR2 SNEGSKA (reference sequence). The trim removed 1 base at V and 4 bases at J, leaving 10 bases unmatched. CDR3 size: 17 residues. The CDR3 here is CSARGTGTSVSYNEQFF. CDR3 nucleotide sequence: TGCAGTGCTAGAGGGACAGGGACTAGCGTTTCTTACAATGAGCAGTTCTTC.

The chain carries TRBV28 and TRBJ2-1, with D tentatively TRBD1 or TRBD2 (6 bases each). Germline lookup yields CDR1 MDHEN and CDR2 SYDVKM. The CDR3 loop spans 12 amino acids. The germline V and J ends were trimmed by 8 bases and 9 bases, with 14 bases remaining between them. The CDR3, as DNA: TGTGCCAGCCGACTAGGGGGAAGTGAGCAGTTCTTC. It translates to CASRLGGSEQFF.

This chain joins TRBV10-3 and TRBJ2-2, with TRBD2 as a possible D gene (6 bases). CDR1 and CDR2 (germline): ENHRY, SYGVKD. This CDR3 is 13 amino acids long. V gave up 3 bases and J gave up 6 bases, with 8 bases separating them. The CDR3 protein is CAISDGGPGELFF. In DNA form, the CDR3 reads TGTGCCATCAGTGACGGGGGACCCGGGGAGCTGTTTTTT.

This clonotype has at least ten counts. The rearrangement links TRBV28 to TRBJ2-7; 14 bases fit TRBD2. There are 17 residues in the CDR3. Trimming at V came to 6 bases and at J to 1 base, leaving 8 bases not matched to a gene. Germline values: CDR1 MDHEN, CDR2 SYDVKM. The CDR3 region is CASRPTGTSGSSYEQYF. Here the CDR3 DNA reads TGTGCCAGCAGACCCACCGGGACTAGCGGGAGTTCCTACGAGCAGTACTTC.

This clonotype was recorded many times. V gene TRBV7-2 combines with J gene TRBJ2-7, with 9 bases that match TRBD1. The CDR3 contains 14 residues. The J segment lost 6 bases and the V segment lost 8 bases, leaving 11 bases of the junction unmatched. Germline V gene lookup returns CDR1 SGHTA and CDR2 FQGNSA. The CDR3 nucleotides read TGTGCCAGCGTTCGGGGACAGGGAGACCCCGAGCAGTACTTC. This encodes CASVRGQGDPEQYF. Full variable domain (rest looked up from reference TRBV7-2 and TRBJ2-7): GAGVSQSPSNKVTEKGKDVELRCDPISGHTALYWYRQSLGQGLEFLIYFQGNSAPDKSGLPSDRFSAERTGGSVSTLTIQRTQQEDSAVYLCASVRGQGDPEQYFGPGTRLTVT.

This chain joins TRBV28 and TRBJ1-2, with 8 bases lining up with TRBD1. V was pared by 5 bases and J by 6 bases, with 11 bases of the junction left unmatched. The CDR3 is made up of 15 amino acids. Germline-derived CDR1 and CDR2 are MDHEN and SYDVKM. CDR3 nucleotide sequence: TGTGCCAGCAGTACCACCCAGGGGGCGACACATGGCTACACCTTC. Amino acid sequence: CASSTTQGATHGYTF.

This clonotype was recorded a few times. The chain recombines TRBV12-3 or TRBV12-4 with TRBJ2-1; TRBD2 matches 8 bases. The CDR3 length is 16 residues. V lost 5 bases, J lost 7 bases, and 13 bases stayed unmatched. The CDR3 here is CASSKSGGARGNEQFF. CDR3 coding DNA: TGTGCCAGCAGTAAGAGCGGGGGCGCCCGGGGGAATGAGCAGTTCTTC.

This chain connects TRBV7-8 to TRBJ1-4; no definite D call. The V end lost 8 bases, the J end lost 8 bases, and 15 bases lay between the germline ends. CDR1 is SGHVS and CDR2 is FQNEAQ in the germline V gene. The CDR3 length is 13 residues. The CDR3 protein is CASREDKREKLFF. In DNA form, the CDR3 reads TGTGCCAGCCGGGAGGATAAAAGGGAAAAACTGTTTTTT.

This sequence joins TRBV5-3 and TRBJ2-3; no firm D call. TRBV5-3 is sorted into the ORF group, with uncertain function. The CDR3 loop spans 16 amino acids. The V end lost 8 bases, the J end lost 6 bases, and 25 bases lay between the germline ends. For the CDR3, the DNA is TGTGCCAGCAGCCCCGGACCCCGCGGATCCACGGATACGCAGTATTTT. This codes for CASSPGPRGSTDTQYF.

The chain is built from TRBV27 and TRBJ2-2, with D hard to call. The CDR3 is 15 residues long. Between the trimmed V and J ends, which lost 2 bases and 6 bases, there was a span of 13 bases. Germline V lookup: CDR1 MNHEY, CDR2 SMNVEV (reference sequence). The CDR3 loop is CASSLSLTRAGELFF. The CDR3 region has the DNA TGTGCCAGCAGTTTAAGCCTAACCCGCGCCGGGGAGCTGTTTTTT.

The rearrangement joins TRBV5-4 to TRBJ1-2, with D possibly matching TRBD1 (5 bases). Trimming stripped 0 bases from V and 6 bases from J, with 12 bases between. Germline V gene data show CDR1 as SGHNT and CDR2 as YYREEE (reference sequence). The CDR3 sequence is 14 residues long. CDR3 region: CASSLEGRLDGYTF. The CDR3, as DNA: TGTGCCAGCAGCTTGGAGGGGCGGCTGGATGGCTACACCTTC. The full variable domain, completed using reference TRBV5-4 and TRBJ1-2, is ETGVTQSPTHLIKTRGQQVTLRCSSQSGHNTVSWYQQALGQGPQFIFQYYREEENGRGNFPPRFSGLQFPNYSSELNVNALELDDSALYLCASSLEGRLDGYTFGSGTRLTVV.

This clonotype was picked up one time. V is TRBV5-6 and J is TRBJ1-1, with TRBD1 matching 9 bases. Per the germline V gene, CDR1 is SGHDT and CDR2 is YYEEEE. Trimming cost V 0 bases and J 0 bases; bases outside gene matches: 6. The CDR3 totals 17 residues. Written as DNA, the CDR3 is TGTGCCAGCAGCTTGGAACAGGGGGCGTTTGTGAACACTGAAGCTTTCTTT. It codes for CASSLEQGAFVNTEAFF.

There are a few counts of this clonotype. The chain uses TRBV7-2 and TRBJ1-1, with D hard to call. The CDR3 extends over 13 amino acids. The germline CDR1 and CDR2 sequences are SGHTA and FQGNSA. Trimming took 5 bases from V and 7 from J, leaving 14 bases between them. The CDR3 protein is CASSQVARLEAFF. Here the CDR3 DNA reads TGTGCCAGCAGCCAGGTGGCGAGACTTGAAGCTTTCTTT.

Of note for this clonotype: This may stem from a read error, because a much larger clone lies one nucleotide away. The chain links TRBV7-2 to TRBJ2-1; D is unresolved. The CDR3 sequence is 13 residues long. Germline values: CDR1 SGHTA, CDR2 FQGNSA. The DNA for the CDR3 is TGTGCCAGCTGCTTGAGAGCTCGGGATGAGCAGTTCTTC. Translated: CASCLRARDEQFF.

The CDR3 coding sequence is TGTGCCAGCAGCCAAGCATCCGGACTAGCGGGGGAGACCCAGTACTTC. Translated: CASSQASGLAGETQYF. This chain uses TRBV4-2 with TRBJ2-5, with 12 positions matching TRBD2. CDR1 and CDR2 from the germline V gene are LGHNA and YNFKEQ. CDR3 size: 16 residues. The ends lost 1 base at V and 5 bases at J; junction bases unmatched: 5.

This clonotype was picked up a small number of times. V usage is TRBV7-2 and J usage is TRBJ1-1, with 9 bases that match TRBD1. The CDR3 covers 18 residues. CDR1 is SGHTA and CDR2 is FQGNSA in the germline V gene. Unmatched junction bases numbered 11, after V lost 2 bases and J lost 1 base. The CDR3 loop is CASSLRTGQGAENTEAFF. CDR3 DNA: TGTGCCAGCAGCTTAAGGACGGGACAGGGTGCTGAGAACACTGAAGCTTTCTTT. Based on the CDR3 plus reference TRBV7-2 and TRBJ1-1, the full variable domain is GAGVSQSPSNKVTEKGKDVELRCDPISGHTALYWYRQSLGQGLEFLIYFQGNSAPDKSGLPSDRFSAERTGGSVSTLTIQRTQQEDSAVYLCASSLRTGQGAENTEAFFGQGTRLTVV.

This clonotype was seen only a few times. The CDR3 nucleotides are TGTGCCAGCAGTTTGTCCCCCTTGAGTCGGGTCTACAATGAGCAGTTCTTC. The encoded protein is CASSLSPLSRVYNEQFF. This rearrangement joins TRBV12-3 or TRBV12-4 to TRBJ2-1; the D is unclear. The germline V and J ends were trimmed by 3 bases and 3 bases, with 18 bases remaining between them. The CDR3 length is 17 residues.

This chain connects TRBV7-2 to TRBJ2-5, with D possibly being TRBD2 (5 bases). This CDR3 has 14 amino acids. Trimming removed 1 base from V and 7 bases from J, with 13 bases in between. CDR1 SGHTA and CDR2 FQGNSA come from the germline V gene. The CDR3 DNA follows: TGTGCCAGCAGCTTAGGGGTAGCGTTAGGGACCCAGTACTTC. This encodes CASSLGVALGTQYF.

Only a few counts were recorded for this clonotype. The gene calls are TRBV6-2 or TRBV6-3 and TRBJ2-6, with D perhaps matching TRBD2 (6 bases). The CDR3 has 16 residues. Trimming stripped 0 bases from V and 4 bases from J, with 10 bases between. CDR1 is MNHEY, CDR2 SVGEGT, per germline. The CDR3 region is CASSYSEGAGANVLTF. DNA for the CDR3: TGTGCCAGCAGTTACTCGGAGGGTGCAGGGGCCAACGTCCTGACTTTC.

This clonotype was seen a handful of times. The chain uses TRBV11-2 and TRBJ2-7; a weak D match, TRBD2 (5 bases). The CDR3 has 16 amino acids. V was clipped by 1 base and J by 2 bases, with 15 bases between them. The germline V gene has CDR1 SGHAT and CDR2 FQNNGV. The chain's CDR3 is CASSLGSKRLPYEQYF. The CDR3 DNA follows: TGTGCCAGCAGCTTAGGGTCAAAGCGGTTGCCCTACGAGCAGTACTTC.

The chain uses TRBV6-1 and TRBJ1-1; D is perhaps TRBD1 (5 bases). CDR3 length equals 14 residues. Trimming cost V 7 bases and J 5 bases, with 17 bases left between them. Germline values: CDR1 MNHNS, CDR2 SASEGT. CDR3 coding DNA: TGTGCCAGCAAGGCGGTCAGGGTGGAGACTGAAGCTTTCTTT. Translation: CASKAVRVETEAFF.

This clonotype was counted between two and nine times. This rearrangement joins TRBV5-4 to TRBJ2-5; 9 nucleotides match TRBD2. The V gene end was trimmed by 1 base and the J gene end by 4 bases; junction bases not matched to a gene: 5. Germline lookup yields CDR1 SGHNT and CDR2 YYREEE (reference sequence). The CDR3 is 15 amino acids. The CDR3 DNA sequence: TGTGCCAGCAGCTTGTATAGCGGGAGTTTAGAGACCCAGTACTTC. It specifies CASSLYSGSLETQYF.

A few counts support this clonotype. V and J are TRBV20-1 and TRBJ2-1; TRBD1 or TRBD2 may be the D gene (5 bases each). The V end was cut by 3 bases, the J end by 4 bases, with 19 bases between. The CDR3 is made up of 16 amino acids. CDR1 DFQATT and CDR2 SNEGSKA come from the germline V gene (reference sequence). CDR3 DNA: TGCAGTGCTAGCGAGGGGCTAGCTGCAAGTTACAATGAGCAGTTCTTC. This translates into CSASEGLAASYNEQFF.

This clonotype was detected ten times or more. The V and J genes are TRBV7-8 and TRBJ2-3; the D gene could be TRBD1 or TRBD2 (5 bases each). The CDR3 spans 18 residues. Trimming cost V 9 bases and J 0 bases, with 25 bases left between them. CDR1 and CDR2 (germline): SGHVS, FQNEAQ. The CDR3 region is CASQKVTGRQTSTDTQYF. For the CDR3, the DNA is TGTGCCAGTCAGAAGGTTACGGGGCGTCAAACTAGCACAGATACGCAGTATTTT.